This T cell receptor (beta chain) is from a study of CD8 T cells in ankylosing spondylitis. Study observations and caveats: Clones linked to disease, bearing a CD8+ phenotype, were relatively rare in peripheral blood. Characteristic of ankylosing spondylitis blood, it appeared, was a TCR beta motif comprising about eight highly homologous variants. Earlier authors reported some of these motif variants in reactive arthritis synovial fluid and blood.

TCRdb analysed the 5' RACE reads with MiXCR anew, one entry per CDR3 protein. The data contain over 600,000 distinct CDR3 sequences, around 17% of them singletons. Concerning this clonotype itself: Its target is not known.

The material sequenced was blood, either unsorted or a sorted T cell fraction (not recorded which). The receptor comes from a male donor with ankylosing spondylitis.

The CDR3 DNA follows: TGCGCCAGCAGCCAATTGGGGCGGGGCACCCCGCAGTTCTTC. The encoded protein is CASSQLGRGTPQFF. V and J are TRBV4-3 and TRBJ2-1, with D perhaps TRBD2 (6 bases). Germline assignment: CDR1 LGHNA and CDR2 YSLEER. The V gene lost 2 bases and the J gene lost 12 bases, with 17 bases spanning the gap. This CDR3 region has 14 residues.